Described below is a single T cell receptor (beta chain) sequence and its context. The data were taken from a study of blood T cells in healthy people across ages. The second PCR ran roughly 7 to 12 cycles with a sample-barcoded 5' primer and J-beta primers. TCRdb reprocessed the 5' RACE reads with MiXCR, giving one entry per CDR3 protein. This sample has 1.5 million or so distinct CDR3 sequences, with around 39% found just once. The CDR3 is 16 amino acids. Trimming cost V 4 bases and J 6 bases, with 21 bases left between them. CDR1 and CDR2 from the germline V gene are SGHAT and FQNNGV. Peripheral blood samples of roughly 10 milliliters were drawn from each donor.

This chain links TRBV11-2 with TRBJ2-5, with D possibly being TRBD1 (5 bases). The sequence came from a woman younger than 30 in good health. The sample was blood. CDR3: CASSSSGLLTRKTQYF. CDR3 bases: TGTGCCAGCAGCTCATCAGGGCTACTAACCCGAAAGACCCAGTACTTC.